This T cell receptor (beta chain) was recovered during a study of cytomegalovirus exposure and HLA in healthy donors. Whole-study findings and limits: Cytomegalovirus association was listed for 164 TCR beta chains. In an earlier analysis, most TCR beta V segments were productive about 90% or about 30% of the time. After further analysis at a later stage, roughly 15,000 TCR beta sequences were associated with HLA alleles at 0.05 false discovery rate.

Trimming removed 4 bases at V and 4 bases at J, with 11 bases between. CDR3 length equals 13 residues. Germline CDR1 is SGHNT and CDR2 is YYREEE (reference sequence). As concerns this clone: Its antigen is unknown.

Primers included in the PCR were 60 Vbeta and 13 Jbeta primers. Generated by immunoSEQ multiplex PCR, the TCRdb table keeps only in-frame clones and is missing some. The data contain about 130,000 clones, roughly four fifths of them seen just once; the ten biggest clones take up approximately 2.6%. The clonotype was recovered from a boy younger than 10 in good health and CMV-seronegative. The V gene is TRBV5-4, the J gene TRBJ1-2; D may be TRBD1 (5 bases). Sample: PBMCs. The CDR3 region is CASSLREPYGYTF. CDR3 nucleotides: TGTGCCAGCAGCCTCAGGGAACCCTATGGCTACACCTTC. Looking up the rest from reference TRBV5-4 and TRBJ1-2 gives the full variable domain: ETGVTQSPTHLIKTRGQQVTLRCSSQSGHNTVSWYQQALGQGPQFIFQYYREEENGRGNFPPRFSGLQFPNYSSELNVNALELDDSALYLCASSLREPYGYTFGSGTRLTVV.